This T cell receptor (beta chain) was obtained from a study of shared clonotypes between healthy human individuals. The method was immunoSEQ multiplex PCR; TCRdb's version includes in-frame clones alone and lacks a portion of them. The sample carries 550,000 to 800,000 clones, around 72% recorded once. Sequencing used memory CD4+ T cells sorted from blood. Subset: CD45RA-negative fraction. This clonotype originated in a woman aged 25 to 39 in good health.

The DNA of the CDR3 is TGTGCCAGCAGTTACGAGGTAGCGGCTAGCACAGATACGCAGTATTTT. Protein product: CASSYEVAASTDTQYF. V and J are TRBV6-5 and TRBJ2-3; D might be TRBD2 (6 bases). V lost 2 bases, J lost 0 bases, and 12 bases lay in between. Germline CDR1 MNHEY, CDR2 SVGAGI. The CDR3 has 16 amino acids.